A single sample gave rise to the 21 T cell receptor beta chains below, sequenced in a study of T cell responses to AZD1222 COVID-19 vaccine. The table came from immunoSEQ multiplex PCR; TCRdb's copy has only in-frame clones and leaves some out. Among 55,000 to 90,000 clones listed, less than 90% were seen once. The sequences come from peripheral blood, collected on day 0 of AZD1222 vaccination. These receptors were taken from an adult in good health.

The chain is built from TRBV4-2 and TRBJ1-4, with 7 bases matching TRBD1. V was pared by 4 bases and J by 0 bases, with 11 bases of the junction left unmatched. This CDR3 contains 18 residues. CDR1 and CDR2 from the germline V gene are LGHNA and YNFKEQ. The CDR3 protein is CASSPTVNRGTTNEKLFF. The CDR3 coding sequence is TGTGCCAGCAGCCCAACCGTGAACAGGGGAACAACTAATGAAAAACTGTTTTTT.

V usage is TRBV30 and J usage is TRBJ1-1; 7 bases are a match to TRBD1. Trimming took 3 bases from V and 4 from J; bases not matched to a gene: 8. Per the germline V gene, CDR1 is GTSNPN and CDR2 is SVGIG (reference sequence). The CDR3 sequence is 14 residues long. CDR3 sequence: CAWSGTVGGTEAFF. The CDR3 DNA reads TGTGCCTGGAGCGGGACAGTGGGTGGCACTGAAGCTTTCTTT. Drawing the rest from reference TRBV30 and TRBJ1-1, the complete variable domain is SQTIHQWPATLVQPVGSPLSLECTVEGTSNPNLYWYRQAAGRGLQLLFYSVGIGQISSEVPQNLSASRPQDRQFILSSKKLLLSDSGFYLCAWSGTVGGTEAFFGQGTRLTVV.

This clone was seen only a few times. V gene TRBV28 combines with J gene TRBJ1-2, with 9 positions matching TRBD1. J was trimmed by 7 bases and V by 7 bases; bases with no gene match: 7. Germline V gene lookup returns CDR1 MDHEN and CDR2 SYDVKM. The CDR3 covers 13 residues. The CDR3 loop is CASKLQGASGYTF. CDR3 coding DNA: TGTGCCAGCAAGTTACAGGGGGCGAGTGGCTACACCTTC.

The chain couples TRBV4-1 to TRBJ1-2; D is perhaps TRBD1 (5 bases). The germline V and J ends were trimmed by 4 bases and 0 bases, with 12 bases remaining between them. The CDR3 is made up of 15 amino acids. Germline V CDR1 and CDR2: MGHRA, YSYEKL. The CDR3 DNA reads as TGCGCCAGCAGCCCCCAGACGGGGGCTAACTATGGCTACACCTTC. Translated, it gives CASSPQTGANYGYTF.

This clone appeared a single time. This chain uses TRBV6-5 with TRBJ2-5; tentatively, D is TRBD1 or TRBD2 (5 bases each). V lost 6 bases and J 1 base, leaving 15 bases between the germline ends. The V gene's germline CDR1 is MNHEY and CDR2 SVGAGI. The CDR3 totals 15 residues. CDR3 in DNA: TGTGCCAGCAGCCGAACCGGGACGCTCCAAGAGACCCAGTACTTC. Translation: CASSRTGTLQETQYF.

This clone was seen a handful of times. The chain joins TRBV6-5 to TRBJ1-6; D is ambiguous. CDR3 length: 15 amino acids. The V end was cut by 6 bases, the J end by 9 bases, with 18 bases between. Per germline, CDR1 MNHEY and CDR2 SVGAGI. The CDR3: CASSLLPKLFSPLHF. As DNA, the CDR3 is TGTGCCAGCAGCCTCCTTCCCAAGCTTTTTTCACCCCTCCACTTT.

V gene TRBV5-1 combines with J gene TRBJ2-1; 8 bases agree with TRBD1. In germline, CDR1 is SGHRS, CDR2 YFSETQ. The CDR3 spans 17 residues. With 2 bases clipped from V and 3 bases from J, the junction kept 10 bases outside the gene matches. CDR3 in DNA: TGCGCCAGCAGCTTTACAGGGGGTGGGAATGTCTACAATGAGCAGTTCTTC. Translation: CASSFTGGGNVYNEQFF.

The CDR3 protein is CASSEGLGELFF. In nucleotides, the CDR3 is TGTGCCAGCAGTGAAGGACTCGGGGAGCTGTTTTTT. The gene calls are TRBV6-1 and TRBJ2-2, with D uncertain. The CDR3 extends over 12 amino acids. Trimming cost V 1 base and J 7 bases, with 4 bases left between them. Germline loops: CDR1 MNHNS, CDR2 SASEGT.

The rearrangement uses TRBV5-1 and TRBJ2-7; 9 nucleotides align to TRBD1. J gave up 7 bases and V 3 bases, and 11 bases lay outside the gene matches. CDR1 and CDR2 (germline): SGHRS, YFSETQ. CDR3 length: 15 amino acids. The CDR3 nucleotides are TGCGCCAGCAGCTCGCACGGCGCTGGACAGGGGGAGCAGTACTTC. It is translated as CASSSHGAGQGEQYF.

CDR3 loop: CASRDHGGSGNTIYF. As DNA, the CDR3 is TGTGCCAGCAGAGACCACGGAGGCTCTGGAAACACCATATATTTT. The J gene is TRBJ1-3, the V gene TRBV28; D is ambiguous. Per germline, CDR1 MDHEN and CDR2 SYDVKM. V lost 6 bases, J lost 0 bases, and 12 bases lay in between. This CDR3 spans 15 amino acids.

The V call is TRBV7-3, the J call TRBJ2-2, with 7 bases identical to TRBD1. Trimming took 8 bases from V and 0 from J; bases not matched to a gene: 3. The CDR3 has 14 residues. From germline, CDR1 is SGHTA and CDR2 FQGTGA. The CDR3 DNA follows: TGTGCCAGCCTGGGACAGCCGAACACCGGGGAGCTGTTTTTT. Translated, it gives CASLGQPNTGELFF.

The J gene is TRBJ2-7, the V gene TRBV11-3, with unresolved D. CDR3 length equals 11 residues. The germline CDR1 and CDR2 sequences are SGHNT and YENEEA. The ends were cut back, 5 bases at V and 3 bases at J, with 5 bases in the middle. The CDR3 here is CASSRDYEQYF. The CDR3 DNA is TGTGCCAGCAGCCGTGACTACGAGCAGTACTTC.

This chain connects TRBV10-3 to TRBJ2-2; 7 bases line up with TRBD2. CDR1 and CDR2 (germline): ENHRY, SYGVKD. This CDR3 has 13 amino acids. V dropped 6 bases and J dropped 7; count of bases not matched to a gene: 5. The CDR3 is CAIRGGFSGELFF. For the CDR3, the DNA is TGTGCCATCAGGGGGGGGTTCAGCGGGGAGCTGTTTTTT.

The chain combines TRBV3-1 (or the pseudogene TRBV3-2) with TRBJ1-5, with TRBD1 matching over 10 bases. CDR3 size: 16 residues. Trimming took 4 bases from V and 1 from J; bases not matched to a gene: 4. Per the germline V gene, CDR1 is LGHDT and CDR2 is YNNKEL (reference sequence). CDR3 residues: CASSPGTGASNQPQHF. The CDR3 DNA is TGTGCCAGCAGCCCTGGGACAGGGGCCAGCAATCAGCCCCAGCATTTT.

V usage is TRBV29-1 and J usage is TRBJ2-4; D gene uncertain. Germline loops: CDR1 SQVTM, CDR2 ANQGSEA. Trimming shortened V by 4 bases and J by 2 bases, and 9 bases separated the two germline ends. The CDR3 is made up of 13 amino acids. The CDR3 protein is CSVVVGSKNIQYF. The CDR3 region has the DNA TGCAGCGTTGTTGTGGGGTCCAAAAACATTCAGTACTTC.

CDR3 sequence: CAWSQGFTDTQYF. CDR3 DNA: TGTGCCTGGAGTCAGGGGTTCACAGATACGCAGTATTTT. This chain connects TRBV30 to TRBJ2-3, with D possibly matching TRBD1 (6 bases). The CDR3 sequence is 13 residues long. The germline V gene encodes CDR1 GTSNPN and CDR2 SVGIG (reference sequence). Trimming removed 2 bases from V and 2 bases from J, with 8 bases in between. Using reference TRBV30 and TRBJ2-3 for the parts outside the CDR3, the full variable domain is SQTIHQWPATLVQPVGSPLSLECTVEGTSNPNLYWYRQAAGRGLQLLFYSVGIGQISSEVPQNLSASRPQDRQFILSSKKLLLSDSGFYLCAWSQGFTDTQYFGPGTRLTVL.

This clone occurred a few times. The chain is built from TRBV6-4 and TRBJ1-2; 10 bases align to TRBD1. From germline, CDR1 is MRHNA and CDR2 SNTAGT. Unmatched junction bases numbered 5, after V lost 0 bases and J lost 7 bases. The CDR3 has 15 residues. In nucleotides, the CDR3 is TGTGCCAGCAGTGACTCGGCGACAGGGGGCAGTGGCTACACCTTC. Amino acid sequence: CASSDSATGGSGYTF.

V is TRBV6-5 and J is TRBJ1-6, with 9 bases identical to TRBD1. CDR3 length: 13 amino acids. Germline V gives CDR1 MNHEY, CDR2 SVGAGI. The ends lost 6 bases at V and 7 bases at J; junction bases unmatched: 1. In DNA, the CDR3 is TGTGCCAGCAGGGGACAGGGCAATTCACCCCTCCACTTT. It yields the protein CASRGQGNSPLHF.

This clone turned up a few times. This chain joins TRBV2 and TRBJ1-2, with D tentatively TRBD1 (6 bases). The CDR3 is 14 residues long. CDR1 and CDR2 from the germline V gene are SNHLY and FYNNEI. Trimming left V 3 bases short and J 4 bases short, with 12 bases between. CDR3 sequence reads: CASSEQGMSYGYTF. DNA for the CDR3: TGTGCCAGCAGTGAGCAGGGGATGAGCTATGGCTACACCTTC.

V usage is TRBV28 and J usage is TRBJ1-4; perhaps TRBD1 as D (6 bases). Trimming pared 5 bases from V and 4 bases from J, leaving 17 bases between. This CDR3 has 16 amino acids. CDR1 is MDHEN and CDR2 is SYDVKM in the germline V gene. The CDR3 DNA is TGTGCCAGCAGTCCGGGGGCAGGGGCTCTTAATGAAAAACTGTTTTTT. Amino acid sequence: CASSPGAGALNEKLFF.

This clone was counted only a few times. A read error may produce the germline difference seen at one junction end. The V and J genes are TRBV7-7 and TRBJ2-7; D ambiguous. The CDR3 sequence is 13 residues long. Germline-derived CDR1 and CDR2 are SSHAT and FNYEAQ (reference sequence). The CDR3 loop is CASSPMVQREQYF. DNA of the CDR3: TGTGCTAGCAGCCCAATGGTTCAGCGCGAGCAGTACTTC.